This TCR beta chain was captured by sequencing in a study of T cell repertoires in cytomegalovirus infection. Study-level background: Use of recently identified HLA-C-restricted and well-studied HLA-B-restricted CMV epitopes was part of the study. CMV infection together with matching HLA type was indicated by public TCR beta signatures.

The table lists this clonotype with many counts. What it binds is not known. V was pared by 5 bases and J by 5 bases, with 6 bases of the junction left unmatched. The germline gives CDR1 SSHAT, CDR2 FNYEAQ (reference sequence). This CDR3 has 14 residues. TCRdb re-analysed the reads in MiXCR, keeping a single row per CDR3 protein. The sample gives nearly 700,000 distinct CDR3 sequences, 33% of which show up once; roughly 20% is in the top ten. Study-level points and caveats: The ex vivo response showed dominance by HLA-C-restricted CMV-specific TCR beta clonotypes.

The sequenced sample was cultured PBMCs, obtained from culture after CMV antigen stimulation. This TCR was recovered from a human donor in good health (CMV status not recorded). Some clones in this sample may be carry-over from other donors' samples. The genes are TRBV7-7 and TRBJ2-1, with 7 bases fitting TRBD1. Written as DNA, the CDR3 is TGTGCCAGCAGCCACGACAGGGATAACAATGAGCAGTTCTTC. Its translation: CASSHDRDNNEQFF.